This T cell receptor beta chain was sequenced for a study of T-cell memory formation after mild COVID-19. This clonotype has only a few counts. The germline V gene encodes CDR1 LNHNV and CDR2 YYDKDF (reference sequence). Losses at the gene ends were 5 bases for V and 5 bases for J; bases not matched to a gene: 11. This CDR3 is built from 15 residues. TCRdb re-called the 5' RACE reads through MiXCR, storing one row per CDR3 protein. The sample shows about 140,000 distinct CDR3 sequences, roughly a quarter of them seen only once. This chain uses TRBV15 with TRBJ1-1, with 7 bases lining up with TRBD1. Sample: PBMCs or a T cell subset sorted from them (not recorded which). The sequence was obtained from an adult woman who had mild COVID-19 (a few samples of this study predate the infection). Cell type and time point are not known. Written as DNA, the CDR3 is TGTGCCACCAGCCCGCGACAGGGCGTAAATACTGAAGCTTTCTTT. It is translated as CATSPRQGVNTEAFF.